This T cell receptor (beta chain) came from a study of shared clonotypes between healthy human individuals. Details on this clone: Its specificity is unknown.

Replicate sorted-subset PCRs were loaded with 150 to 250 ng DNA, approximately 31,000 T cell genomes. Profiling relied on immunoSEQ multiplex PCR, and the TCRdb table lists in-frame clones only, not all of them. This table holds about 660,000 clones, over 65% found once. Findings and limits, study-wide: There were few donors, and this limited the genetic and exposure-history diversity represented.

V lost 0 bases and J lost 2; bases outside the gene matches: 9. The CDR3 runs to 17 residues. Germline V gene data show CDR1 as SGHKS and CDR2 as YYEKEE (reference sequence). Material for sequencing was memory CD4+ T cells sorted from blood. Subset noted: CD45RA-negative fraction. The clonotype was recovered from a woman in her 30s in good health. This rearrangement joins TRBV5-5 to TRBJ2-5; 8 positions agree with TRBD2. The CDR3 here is CASSLVVLLAVQETQYF. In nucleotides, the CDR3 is TGTGCCAGCAGCTTGGTAGTTTTACTAGCGGTACAAGAGACCCAGTACTTC.